These 8 T cell receptor beta chains were all obtained from the same sample, sequenced in a study of T cell repertoires in cytomegalovirus infection. TCRdb used MiXCR to reprocess the reads, holding one entry per CDR3 protein. The data contain some 940,000 distinct CDR3 sequences, 30% to 40% of them singletons. No antigen has been assigned to these receptors. This sample comprised cultured CD8+ T cells from PBMCs, obtained from culture after CMV antigen stimulation. The receptors derive from a human donor in good health (CMV status not recorded). Some clones in this sample may be carry-over from other donors' samples.

The chain recombines TRBV25-1 with TRBJ2-5; either TRBD1 or TRBD2 may supply D (5 bases each). From germline, CDR1 is MGHDK and CDR2 SYGVNS. V was clipped by 1 base and J by 3 bases, with 9 bases between them. The CDR3 sequence is 14 residues long. CDR3 loop: CASSESRGEETQYF. In DNA, the CDR3 is TGTGCCAGCAGTGAATCACGAGGGGAAGAGACCCAGTACTTC.

The chain is built from TRBV7-9 and TRBJ1-4; possible D gene TRBD1, 5 bases. CDR3 length: 13 amino acids. Trimming took 10 bases from V and 7 from J, leaving 16 bases between them. Germline V lookup: CDR1 SEHNR, CDR2 FQNEAQ (reference sequence). The CDR3 nucleotides read TGTGCCACCCAACCTCGGGGGAGTGAAAAACTGTTTTTT. Its translation is CATQPRGSEKLFF.

A few counts support this clonotype. V gene TRBV11-1 combines with J gene TRBJ2-7; D gene ambiguous. V lost 3 bases, J lost 0 bases, and 9 bases lay in between. CDR1 is SGHAT and CDR2 is FQDESV in the germline V gene (reference sequence). The CDR3 runs 14 residues. This CDR3 reads CASSFRRYSYEQYF. CDR3 DNA sequence: TGTGCCAGCAGCTTCAGACGGTACTCCTACGAGCAGTACTTC.

The J gene is TRBJ2-2, the V gene TRBV6-8; D is ambiguous. This CDR3 is 16 amino acids long. With 0 bases removed from V and 4 bases from J, the gap between germline ends came to 12 bases. Germline V CDR1 and CDR2: MNHGY, SAAAGT. The CDR3 region has the DNA TGTGCCAGCAGTTACTCGGAAAGGGCCGCCACCGGGGAGCTGTTTTTT. This gives the protein CASSYSERAATGELFF.

This chain links TRBV19 with TRBJ2-7, with D tentatively TRBD1 or TRBD2 (5 bases each). The CDR3 covers 15 residues. Between the trimmed V and J ends, which lost 3 bases and 4 bases, there was a span of 16 bases. Per the germline V gene, CDR1 is LNHDA and CDR2 is SQIVND (reference sequence). The chain's CDR3 is CASSMLGDGNYEQYF. Here the CDR3 DNA reads TGTGCCAGTAGTATGCTTGGGGACGGAAATTACGAGCAGTACTTC.

This clonotype was seen ten or more times. V usage is TRBV7-8 and J usage is TRBJ1-2; TRBD1 agrees at 7 bases. The CDR3 runs 17 residues. The V gene end was trimmed by 5 bases and the J gene end by 4 bases; junction bases not matched to a gene: 16. Germline V CDR1 and CDR2: SGHVS, FQNEAQ. The CDR3 sequence: CASSPTTGSRLRYGYTF. The CDR3 bases are TGTGCCAGCAGCCCGACGACAGGGTCTAGATTGCGCTATGGCTACACCTTC. Full variable domain (missing parts from reference TRBV7-8 and TRBJ1-2): GAGVSQSPRYKVAKRGQDVALRCDPISGHVSLFWYQQALGQGPEFLTYFQNEAQLDKSGLPSDRFFAERPEGSVSTLKIQRTQQEDSAVYLCASSPTTGSRLRYGYTFGSGTRLTVV.

The chain links TRBV9 to TRBJ2-5; TRBD1 might be the D (5 bases). Germline assignment: CDR1 SGDLS and CDR2 YYNGEE. CDR3 length: 14 amino acids. V was pared by 4 bases and J by 2 bases, with 12 bases between. CDR3 nucleotides: TGTGCCAGCAGCCCCGACAGTCTGCAAGAGACCCAGTACTTC. It codes for CASSPDSLQETQYF. Combining the CDR3 with reference TRBV9 and TRBJ2-5 gives the whole variable domain DSGVTQTPKHLITATGQRVTLRCSPRSGDLSVYWYQQSLDQGLQFLIQYYNGEERAKGNILERFSAQQFPDLHSELNLSSLELGDSALYFCASSPDSLQETQYFGPGTRLLVL.

The V and J genes are TRBV5-5 and TRBJ2-1; 10 positions agree with TRBD1. Germline-derived CDR1 and CDR2 are SGHKS and YYEKEE (reference sequence). Trimming at V came to 3 bases and at J to 8 bases, leaving 8 bases not matched to a gene. The CDR3 has 15 amino acids. CDR3 bases: TGTGCCAGCAGCTCATGGACAGGGGGTGGCGATGAGCAGTTCTTC. Residues: CASSSWTGGGDEQFF.